Presented here are 30 T cell receptor beta chains from one specimen sequenced in a study of beta chain features in type 1 diabetes. What was sequenced were expressed TCRB transcripts, since all of the isolated RNA had been reverse transcribed. Repertoires were generated with immunoSEQ multiplex PCR, while TCRdb's copy carries only in-frame clones and drops some. The table lists 150,000 to 180,000 clones, about 8.5% of them singletons, with about 0.6% in the top ten. Input material: central memory CD4+ T cells from blood. These receptors all come from a man younger than 35 in good health.

Many counts were recorded for this clone. Other DNA sequences in the sample encode the same CDR3. The chain uses TRBV7-2 and TRBJ2-7, with 7 bases that match TRBD2. The germline V gene encodes CDR1 SGHTA and CDR2 FQGNSA. The CDR3 is 13 residues long. The V gene end was trimmed by 4 bases and the J gene end by 4 bases; junction bases not matched to a gene: 4. CDR3 sequence (DNA): TGTGCCAGCAGCTGGAGGGAGGGGTACGAGCAGTACTTC. This gives the protein CASSWREGYEQYF.

This clone turned up a few times. The V gene is TRBV18, the J gene TRBJ2-1; 12 bases map to TRBD2. This CDR3 region has 16 residues. V shed 5 bases and J 7 bases; nucleotides not matched to a gene: 9. Germline values: CDR1 KGHSH, CDR2 LQKENI. In nucleotides, the CDR3 is TGTGCCAGCTCATTGAAGACTAGCGGGAGACCAAATGAGCAGTTCTTC. Translating it yields CASSLKTSGRPNEQFF.

The rearrangement links TRBV5-4 to TRBJ2-7; 9 bases match TRBD1. The junction had 7 bases not matched to a gene; V was cut back by 1 base and J by 5 bases. The CDR3 covers 15 residues. Germline CDR1 is SGHNT and CDR2 is YYREEE (reference sequence). The CDR3 sequence is CASSLQTGGAHEQYF. The CDR3 bases are TGTGCCAGCAGCTTGCAGACAGGGGGTGCCCACGAGCAGTACTTC.

The V call is TRBV7-2, the J call TRBJ2-3; maybe TRBD2 (5 bases). The germline V gene has CDR1 SGHTA and CDR2 FQGNSA. The CDR3 has 15 amino acids. Trimming left V 5 bases short and J 1 base short, with 13 bases between. Here the CDR3 reads CASSPLAVGTDTQYF. As DNA, the CDR3 is TGTGCCAGCAGCCCGCTAGCTGTCGGCACAGATACGCAGTATTTT.

This clone appeared a few times. This chain uses TRBV5-1 with TRBJ1-4, with 9 bases lining up with TRBD1. CDR1 is SGHRS, CDR2 YFSETQ, per germline. The V gene end was trimmed by 3 bases and the J gene end by 8 bases; junction bases not matched to a gene: 8. The CDR3 contains 15 residues. CDR3 region: CASSSGDRVGEKLFF. CDR3 nucleotides: TGCGCCAGCAGCTCCGGGGACAGGGTGGGGGAAAAACTGTTTTTT. Combining the CDR3 with reference TRBV5-1 and TRBJ1-4 gives the whole variable domain KAGVTQTPRYLIKTRGQQVTLSCSPISGHRSVSWYQQTPGQGLQFLFEYFSETQRNKGNFPGRFSGRQFSNSRSEMNVSTLELGDSALYLCASSSGDRVGEKLFFGSGTQLSVL.

This clone showed up just a few times. The J gene is TRBJ2-7, the V gene TRBV9, with D maybe TRBD1 (5 bases). CDR1 and CDR2 (germline): SGDLS, YYNGEE. The CDR3 has 15 amino acids. V lost 4 bases, J lost 0 bases, and 14 bases lay in between. For the CDR3, the DNA is TGTGCCAGCAGCCCAGGGCTCCGATACTCCTACGAGCAGTACTTC. It yields the protein CASSPGLRYSYEQYF.

This chain uses TRBV4-2 with TRBJ2-2; TRBD1 matches at 7 bases. Germline V gene sequence: CDR1 LGHNA, CDR2 YNFKEQ. This CDR3 region has 15 residues. With 0 bases clipped from V and 5 bases from J, the junction kept 3 bases outside the gene matches. In DNA, the CDR3 is TGTGCCAGCAGCCAAGAGGTCAGGGGGACCGGGGAGCTGTTTTTT. Translation gives CASSQEVRGTGELFF.

The V gene is TRBV4-2, the J gene TRBJ2-5, with TRBD2 matching over 12 bases. The CDR3 sequence is 17 residues long. Losses at the gene ends were 0 bases for V and 4 bases for J; bases not matched to a gene: 6. Per germline, CDR1 LGHNA and CDR2 YNFKEQ. As DNA, the CDR3 is TGTGCCAGCAGCCAAGATGTGCTAGCGGGGGGGCGAGAGACCCAGTACTTC. Translating gives CASSQDVLAGGRETQYF.

This clone was counted at least ten times. The chain carries TRBV4-3 and TRBJ1-2; the D is unclear. Per germline, CDR1 LGHNA and CDR2 YSLEER. V was pared by 0 bases and J by 4 bases, with 18 bases between. CDR3 length: 17 residues. CDR3 bases: TGCGCCAGCAGCCAAGAGGCCACACCGCGGGGATTCTATGGCTACACCTTC. It translates to CASSQEATPRGFYGYTF.

This clone has a count of ten or more. This chain links TRBV27 with TRBJ2-1; D remains ambiguous. Looked up from germline, CDR1 is MNHEY and CDR2 is SMNVEV (reference sequence). The CDR3 is made up of 14 amino acids. The ends were cut back, 5 bases at V and 4 bases at J, with 12 bases in the middle. CDR3 coding DNA: TGTGCCAGCAGTACCTTCCGGAGTTACAATGAGCAGTTCTTC. Translating it yields CASSTFRSYNEQFF.

The rearrangement uses TRBV6-1 and TRBJ1-5; 7 bases are shared with TRBD1. This CDR3 is 13 amino acids long. The germline CDR1 and CDR2 sequences are MNHNS and SASEGT. Losses at the gene ends were 7 bases for V and 4 bases for J; bases not matched to a gene: 4. The CDR3 sequence: CASNPTGNQPQHF. Here the CDR3 DNA reads TGTGCCAGCAACCCGACAGGGAATCAGCCCCAGCATTTT.

This clone was found a few times. V usage is TRBV4-1 and J usage is TRBJ1-2; the D gene is possibly TRBD1 (6 bases). Trimming shortened V by 4 bases and J by 1 base, and 16 bases separated the two germline ends. Per the germline V gene, CDR1 is MGHRA and CDR2 is YSYEKL. The CDR3 covers 16 residues. For the CDR3, the DNA is TGCGCCAGCAGCCCCGATCGACAGGAGAATAACTATGGCTACACCTTC. This sequence encodes CASSPDRQENNYGYTF.

As for this clone: Other nucleotide sequences in the sample specify the same CDR3. CDR3 region: CASSPTRNTEAFF. The CDR3 DNA reads TGTGCCAGCTCACCTACCAGGAACACTGAAGCTTTCTTT. The chain joins TRBV18 to TRBJ1-1; D is ambiguous. This CDR3 has 13 residues. CDR1 is KGHSH, CDR2 LQKENI, per germline. V was pared by 3 bases and J by 1 base, with 6 bases between.

This clone was detected only a few times. The genes are TRBV6-5 and TRBJ1-2, with 10 nucleotides matching TRBD1. The CDR3 runs to 15 residues. V gave up 6 bases and J gave up 7 bases; unmatched junction bases: 11. Germline assignment: CDR1 MNHEY and CDR2 SVGAGI. The CDR3 here is CASSLTGGLSGGYTF. The DNA of the CDR3 is TGTGCCAGCAGCCTGACAGGGGGCTTAAGTGGTGGCTACACCTTC.

The chain carries TRBV27 and TRBJ1-5; D gene ambiguous. The V end lost 3 bases, the J end lost 4 bases, and 7 bases lay between the germline ends. This CDR3 comprises 13 residues. Germline loops: CDR1 MNHEY, CDR2 SMNVEV (reference sequence). The CDR3 sequence: CASSFRGNQPQHF. The CDR3 coding sequence is TGTGCCAGCAGTTTCCGGGGAAATCAGCCCCAGCATTTT.

This clone came up a few times. This rearrangement joins TRBV6-5 to TRBJ2-7; 16 bases are shared with TRBD2. Germline V gene sequence: CDR1 MNHEY, CDR2 SVGAGI. J was trimmed by 7 bases and V by 6 bases; bases with no gene match: 6. This CDR3 is 15 amino acids long. The CDR3 sequence: CASSRGTSGREEQYF. CDR3 nucleotides: TGTGCCAGCAGCCGAGGGACTAGCGGGAGGGAAGAGCAGTACTTC.

The chain has TRBV18 and TRBJ2-5, with 13 positions matching TRBD2. Trimming cost V 0 bases and J 1 base; bases outside gene matches: 2. This CDR3 spans 17 amino acids. Germline CDR1 reads KGHSH; CDR2 reads LQKENI. CDR3 DNA sequence: TGTGCCAGCTCACCACCGACTAGCGGGGGGACCCAAGAGACCCAGTACTTC. Residues: CASSPPTSGGTQETQYF.

This clone has more than one count but fewer than ten. The gene calls are TRBV6-5 and TRBJ2-7; TRBD2 agrees at 10 bases. CDR1 is MNHEY and CDR2 is SVGAGI in the germline V gene. With V trimmed by 6 bases and J by 2 bases, 7 bases remained unmatched. This CDR3 has 15 residues. This chain's CDR3 is CASSRTSGPTYEQYF. The CDR3, as DNA: TGTGCCAGCAGCCGGACTAGCGGACCCACCTACGAGCAGTACTTC.

A note on this clone: A junction boundary mismatches the germline segment, possibly from a read error. The gene calls are TRBV6-5 and TRBJ1-2, with TRBD1 identical over 7 bases. In germline, CDR1 is MNHEY, CDR2 SVGAGI. The CDR3 has 15 amino acids. This CDR3 is CAISGRDRGSDGYTF. The DNA for the CDR3 is TGTGCCATCAGTGGAAGGGACAGAGGATCCGATGGCTACACCTTC.

This clone has more than one count but fewer than ten. V is TRBV6-6 and J is TRBJ2-3; perhaps TRBD2 as D (6 bases). The ends were cut back, 11 bases at V and 5 bases at J, with 23 bases in the middle. The CDR3 extends over 15 amino acids. CDR1 is MNHNY, CDR2 SVGAGI, per germline (reference sequence). The CDR3, as DNA: TGTGCCGCCAAAGGGGTGGGCGGGGAAAGAGATACGCAGTATTTT. Its translation is CAAKGVGGERDTQYF.

In regard to this clone: This sample also contains other DNA sequences that code for the same CDR3. The gene calls are TRBV7-2 and TRBJ2-1, with a tentative D call TRBD2 (5 bases). The CDR3 is 15 residues long. V was trimmed by 0 bases and J by 6 bases, leaving 12 bases between them. Germline assignment: CDR1 SGHTA and CDR2 FQGNSA. The CDR3 sequence is CASSLAGVVGNEQFF. CDR3 in DNA: TGTGCCAGCAGCTTAGCCGGGGTGGTGGGCAATGAGCAGTTCTTC.

This clone was detected only a few times. The V gene is TRBV9, the J gene TRBJ2-3; possibly TRBD1 for D (6 bases). Looked up from germline, CDR1 is SGDLS and CDR2 is YYNGEE. This CDR3 region has 18 residues. The germline V and J ends were trimmed by 4 bases and 3 bases, with 24 bases remaining between them. The CDR3 coding sequence is TGTGCCAGCAGCAACGACAGGAACGTGCAGGGGCAAACAGATACGCAGTATTTT. Translating gives CASSNDRNVQGQTDTQYF.

CDR3: CASSFIRDSGEQYF. DNA of the CDR3: TGTGCCAGCAGTTTTATCCGGGACAGCGGCGAGCAGTACTTC. The rearrangement joins TRBV28 to TRBJ2-7, with 7 bases aligning to TRBD1. CDR3 length equals 14 residues. CDR1 and CDR2 from the germline V gene are MDHEN and SYDVKM. The V segment lost 3 bases and the J segment 6 bases; nucleotides outside the gene matches: 8.

This clone was found a few times. This sequence joins TRBV7-2 and TRBJ1-3, with 7 bases fitting TRBD1. The CDR3 extends over 14 amino acids. The V gene's germline CDR1 is SGHTA and CDR2 FQGNSA. With 1 base clipped from V and 8 bases from J, the junction kept 5 bases outside the gene matches. The CDR3 spells CASSLEGGRDTIYF. In DNA form, the CDR3 reads TGTGCCAGCAGCTTAGAAGGGGGCAGGGACACCATATATTTT.

This clone was recorded a few times. J is TRBJ2-7 and V is TRBV27; TRBD1 might be the D (6 bases). The V and J ends lost 6 bases and 4 bases respectively, with 22 bases between them. This CDR3 is 16 amino acids long. Looked up from germline, CDR1 is MNHEY and CDR2 is SMNVEV (reference sequence). The CDR3 sequence: CASSSGTQFWGYEQYF. The CDR3 nucleotides read TGTGCCAGCAGCTCCGGGACACAATTTTGGGGGTACGAGCAGTACTTC.

The V call is TRBV30, the J call TRBJ1-1, with a weak D call TRBD1 (5 bases). CDR3 length equals 12 residues. Trimming left V 7 bases short and J 9 bases short, with 18 bases between. CDR1 is GTSNPN, CDR2 SVGIG, per germline (reference sequence). The CDR3 coding sequence is TGTGCCTCCTCCCCCGGGGGAGAAAAAGCTTTCTTT. This codes for CASSPGGEKAFF.

The chain recombines TRBV9 with TRBJ2-3; D is possibly TRBD2 (5 bases). Germline V gives CDR1 SGDLS, CDR2 YYNGEE. The CDR3 covers 14 residues. The V and J ends lost 0 bases and 2 bases respectively, with 7 bases between them. Written as DNA, the CDR3 is TGTGCCAGCAGCGTAGGAGGGCACACAGATACGCAGTATTTT. Its protein is CASSVGGHTDTQYF.

This clone has at least ten counts. This rearrangement joins TRBV28 to TRBJ1-6; perhaps TRBD1 as D (6 bases). CDR3 length: 15 amino acids. CDR1 is MDHEN, CDR2 SYDVKM, per germline. V was cut by 5 bases and J by 8 bases, with 16 bases left in between. CDR3 nucleotide sequence: TGTGCCAGCAGTCCTCCCCAGGGGTTGTATTCACCCCTCCACTTT. The encoded protein is CASSPPQGLYSPLHF.

There are a few counts of this clone. The chain couples TRBV4-2 to TRBJ1-2; 7 nucleotides line up with TRBD1. This CDR3 is 13 amino acids long. Germline trimming cut 3 bases from V and 6 bases from J; bases unmatched to any gene: 4. Germline CDR1 LGHNA, CDR2 YNFKEQ. The CDR3 here is CASSQGQPNGYTF. The CDR3 bases are TGTGCCAGCAGCCAGGGACAGCCGAATGGCTACACCTTC.

This clone was counted a few times. The rearrangement uses TRBV6-1 and TRBJ2-7, with 9 nucleotides matching TRBD2. V lost 11 bases and J lost 5; bases outside the gene matches: 16. This CDR3 spans 15 amino acids. The germline gives CDR1 MNHNS, CDR2 SASEGT. CDR3 in DNA: TGTGCCGGCCAACCTAGCGGGGCACTTCCTCACGAGCAGTACTTC. Translated: CAGQPSGALPHEQYF.